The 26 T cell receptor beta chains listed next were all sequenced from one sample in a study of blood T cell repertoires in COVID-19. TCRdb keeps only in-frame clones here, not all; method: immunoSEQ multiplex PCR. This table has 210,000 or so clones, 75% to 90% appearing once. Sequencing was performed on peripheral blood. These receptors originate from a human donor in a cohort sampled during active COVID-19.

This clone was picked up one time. The CDR3 nucleotides read TGTGCCAGCAGCGCCAGAGGGCAGATAGAGTACACAGATACGCAGTATTTT. Its protein is CASSARGQIEYTDTQYF. The gene calls are TRBV7-2 and TRBJ2-3, with D maybe TRBD2 (5 bases). Germline assignment: CDR1 SGHTA and CDR2 FQGNSA. V was trimmed by 5 bases and J by 2 bases, leaving 20 bases between them. The CDR3 length is 17 residues.

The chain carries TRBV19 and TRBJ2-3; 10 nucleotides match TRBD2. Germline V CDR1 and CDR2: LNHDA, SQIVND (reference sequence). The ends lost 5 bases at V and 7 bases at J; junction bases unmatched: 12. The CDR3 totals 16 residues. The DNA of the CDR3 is TGTGCCAGTAGTCTCCGGGAAGCGGGAGGGCTCAATACGCAGTATTTT. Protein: CASSLREAGGLNTQYF.

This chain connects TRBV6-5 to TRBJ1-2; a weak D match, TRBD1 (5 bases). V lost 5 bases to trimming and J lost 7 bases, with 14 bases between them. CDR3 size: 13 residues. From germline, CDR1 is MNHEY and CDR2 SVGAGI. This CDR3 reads CASSPRVRAGYTF. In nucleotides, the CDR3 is TGTGCCAGCAGTCCCAGAGTCAGGGCTGGCTACACCTTC.

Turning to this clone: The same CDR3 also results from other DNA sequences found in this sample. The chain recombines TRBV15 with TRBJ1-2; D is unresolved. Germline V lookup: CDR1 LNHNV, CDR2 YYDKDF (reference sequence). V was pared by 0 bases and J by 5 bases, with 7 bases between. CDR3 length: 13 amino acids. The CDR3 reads CATSRERGYGYTF. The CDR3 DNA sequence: TGTGCCACCAGCAGAGAACGAGGATATGGCTACACCTTC.

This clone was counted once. CDR3: CASSSPRESEYNEQFF. CDR3 nucleotide sequence: TGTGCCAGCAGTTCTCCTAGAGAGTCAGAATACAATGAGCAGTTCTTC. The genes are TRBV28 and TRBJ2-1; the D is unclear. V was cut by 4 bases and J by 4 bases, with 17 bases left in between. The CDR3 is made up of 16 amino acids. CDR1 is MDHEN and CDR2 is SYDVKM in the germline V gene. The whole variable domain, filled in from reference TRBV28 and TRBJ2-1, reads DVKVTQSSRYLVKRTGEKVFLECVQDMDHENMFWYRQDPGLGLRLIYFSYDVKMKEKGDIPEGYSVSREKKERFSLILESASTNQTSMYLCASSSPRESEYNEQFFGPGTRLTVL.

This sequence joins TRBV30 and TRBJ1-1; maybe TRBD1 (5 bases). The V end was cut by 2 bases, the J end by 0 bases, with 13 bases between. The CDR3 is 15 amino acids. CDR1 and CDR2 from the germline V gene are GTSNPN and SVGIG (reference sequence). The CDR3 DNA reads TGTGCCTGGAGTCTGGGGCAGGCGATGAACACTGAAGCTTTCTTT. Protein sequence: CAWSLGQAMNTEAFF.

The CDR3 nucleotides are TGTGCCAGCAGTAAACAGACAGGGGACGGCTACACCTTC. Its translation: CASSKQTGDGYTF. V and J are TRBV6-5 and TRBJ1-2; 8 bases agree with TRBD1. CDR1 is MNHEY, CDR2 SVGAGI, per germline. The CDR3 covers 13 residues. After removal of 5 bases from V and 8 bases from J, the junction contained 7 bases not matched to a gene.

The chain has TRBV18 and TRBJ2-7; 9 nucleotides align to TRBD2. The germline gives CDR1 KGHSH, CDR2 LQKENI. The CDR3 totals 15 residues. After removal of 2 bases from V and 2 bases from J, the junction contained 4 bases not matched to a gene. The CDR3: CASSPVLAGTYEQYF. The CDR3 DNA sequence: TGTGCCAGCTCACCAGTCCTAGCGGGGACCTACGAGCAGTACTTC.

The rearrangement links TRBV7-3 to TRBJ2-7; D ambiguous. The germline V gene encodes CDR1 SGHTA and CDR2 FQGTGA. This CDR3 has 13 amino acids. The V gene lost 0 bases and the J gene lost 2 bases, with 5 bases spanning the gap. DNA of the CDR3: TGTGCCAGCAGCTTAACTCCTACCTACGAGCAGTACTTC. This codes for CASSLTPTYEQYF.

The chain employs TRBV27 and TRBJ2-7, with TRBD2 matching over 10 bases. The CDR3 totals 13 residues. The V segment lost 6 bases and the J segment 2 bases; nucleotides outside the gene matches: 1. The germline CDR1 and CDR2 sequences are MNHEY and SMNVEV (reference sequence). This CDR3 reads CASRLAGPYEQYF. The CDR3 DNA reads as TGTGCCAGCAGACTAGCGGGACCCTACGAGCAGTACTTC.

CDR3 DNA: TGTGCCAGCAGCGACAACGCCGGGACAACTTCTTACGAGCAGTACTTC. As protein: CASSDNAGTTSYEQYF. The genes are TRBV27 and TRBJ2-7, with D tentatively TRBD1 (6 bases). Per germline, CDR1 MNHEY and CDR2 SMNVEV (reference sequence). The CDR3 is 16 amino acids. V was pared by 6 bases and J by 4 bases, with 22 bases between.

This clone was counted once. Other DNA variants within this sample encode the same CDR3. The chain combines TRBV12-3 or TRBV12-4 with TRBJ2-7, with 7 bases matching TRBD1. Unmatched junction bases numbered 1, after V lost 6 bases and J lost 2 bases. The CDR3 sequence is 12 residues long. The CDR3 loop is CASRGQAYEQYF. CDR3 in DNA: TGTGCCAGCAGAGGACAGGCCTACGAGCAGTACTTC.

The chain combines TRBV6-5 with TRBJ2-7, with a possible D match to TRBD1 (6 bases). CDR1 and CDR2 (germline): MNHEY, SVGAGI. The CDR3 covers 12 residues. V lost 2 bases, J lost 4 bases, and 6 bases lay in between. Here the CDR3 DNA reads TGTGCCAGCAGTTACGACAGGTACGAGCAGTACTTC. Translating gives CASSYDRYEQYF.

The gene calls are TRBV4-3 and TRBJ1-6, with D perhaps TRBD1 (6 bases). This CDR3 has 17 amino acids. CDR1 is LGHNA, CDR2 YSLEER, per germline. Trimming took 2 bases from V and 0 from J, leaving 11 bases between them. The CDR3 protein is CASSQYREDSYNSPLHF. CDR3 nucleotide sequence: TGCGCCAGCAGCCAATACAGGGAAGACTCCTATAATTCACCCCTCCACTTT.

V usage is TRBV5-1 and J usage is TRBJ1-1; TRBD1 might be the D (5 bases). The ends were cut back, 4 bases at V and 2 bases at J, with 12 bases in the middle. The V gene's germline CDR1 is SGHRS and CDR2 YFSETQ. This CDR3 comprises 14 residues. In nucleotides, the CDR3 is TGCGCCAGCAGCCCGACAGCCACTAACACTGAAGCTTTCTTT. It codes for CASSPTATNTEAFF.

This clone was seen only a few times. In nucleotides, the CDR3 is TGTGCCAGCAGCTTGACTCCTTCATACGAGCAGTACTTC. It encodes CASSLTPSYEQYF. V gene TRBV11-2 combines with J gene TRBJ2-7; D is unresolved. This CDR3 contains 13 residues. Germline V CDR1 and CDR2: SGHAT, FQNNGV. The V gene lost 3 bases and the J gene lost 4 bases, with 10 bases spanning the gap.

The CDR3 sequence is CASSYSMRRTAGSPLHF. The CDR3 DNA reads TGTGCCAGCAGTTACTCGATGCGGCGGACCGCGGGGTCACCCCTCCACTTT. The chain couples TRBV6-2 or TRBV6-3 to TRBJ1-6, with no clear D. The germline CDR1 and CDR2 sequences are MNHEY and SVGEGT. Trimming removed 0 bases at V and 10 bases at J, with 19 bases between. CDR3 size: 17 residues.

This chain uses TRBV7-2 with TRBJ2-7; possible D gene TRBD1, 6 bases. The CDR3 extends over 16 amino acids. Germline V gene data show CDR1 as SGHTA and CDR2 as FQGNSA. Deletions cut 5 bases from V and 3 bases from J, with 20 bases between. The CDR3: CASSPPQQGGVYEQYF. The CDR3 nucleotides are TGTGCCAGCAGCCCCCCCCAACAGGGTGGGGTCTACGAGCAGTACTTC. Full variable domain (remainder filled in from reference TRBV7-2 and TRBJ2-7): GAGVSQSPSNKVTEKGKDVELRCDPISGHTALYWYRQSLGQGLEFLIYFQGNSAPDKSGLPSDRFSAERTGGSVSTLTIQRTQQEDSAVYLCASSPPQQGGVYEQYFGPGTRLTVT.

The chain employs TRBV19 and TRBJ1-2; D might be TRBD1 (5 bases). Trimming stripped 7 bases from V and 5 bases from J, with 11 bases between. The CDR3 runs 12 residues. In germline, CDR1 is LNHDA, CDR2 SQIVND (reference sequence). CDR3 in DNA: TGTGCCAGTACCGACCGGGGGTATGGCTACACCTTC. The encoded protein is CASTDRGYGYTF.

Here the CDR3 reads CASSLWSTFTDTQYF. The CDR3 nucleotides are TGTGCCAGCAGTTTATGGAGTACCTTCACAGATACGCAGTATTTT. This chain uses TRBV27 with TRBJ2-3; D gene ambiguous. Trimming removed 1 base at V and 2 bases at J, with 10 bases between. The CDR3 totals 15 residues. Looked up from germline, CDR1 is MNHEY and CDR2 is SMNVEV (reference sequence).

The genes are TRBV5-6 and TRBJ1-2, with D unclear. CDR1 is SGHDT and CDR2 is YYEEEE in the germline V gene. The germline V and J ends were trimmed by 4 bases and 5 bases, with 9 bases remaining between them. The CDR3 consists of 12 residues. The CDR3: CASSPQQYGYTF. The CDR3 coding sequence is TGTGCCAGCAGCCCTCAACAGTATGGCTACACCTTC.

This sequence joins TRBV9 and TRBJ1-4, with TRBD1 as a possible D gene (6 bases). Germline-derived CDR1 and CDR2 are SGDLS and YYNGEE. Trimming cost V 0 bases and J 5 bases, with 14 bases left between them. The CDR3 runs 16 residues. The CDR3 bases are TGTGCCAGCAGCGTAGGAACAGGGCTTTCCAATGAAAAACTGTTTTTT. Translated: CASSVGTGLSNEKLFF.

The CDR3, as DNA: TGTGCCAGCAGCTTTCTGAGGGAAAAACTGTTTTTT. Its translation is CASSFLREKLFF. The chain couples TRBV7-9 to TRBJ1-4; D is unresolved. The CDR3 loop spans 12 amino acids. CDR1 is SEHNR, CDR2 FQNEAQ, per germline (reference sequence). Trimming shortened V by 3 bases and J by 8 bases, and 7 bases separated the two germline ends.

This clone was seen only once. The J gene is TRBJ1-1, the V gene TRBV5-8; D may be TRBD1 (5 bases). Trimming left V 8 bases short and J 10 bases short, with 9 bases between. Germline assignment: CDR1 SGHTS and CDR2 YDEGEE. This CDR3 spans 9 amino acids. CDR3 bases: TGTGCCAGGGGGCCGCCAGCTTTCTTT. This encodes CARGPPAFF.

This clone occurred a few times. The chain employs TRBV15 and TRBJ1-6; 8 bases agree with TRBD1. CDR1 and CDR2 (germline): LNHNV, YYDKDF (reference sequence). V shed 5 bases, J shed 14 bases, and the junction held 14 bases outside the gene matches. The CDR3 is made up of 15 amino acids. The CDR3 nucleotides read TGTGCCACCAGCCTTGACAGGGGCTCTCTTCAGGCCCTCCACTTT. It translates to CATSLDRGSLQALHF.

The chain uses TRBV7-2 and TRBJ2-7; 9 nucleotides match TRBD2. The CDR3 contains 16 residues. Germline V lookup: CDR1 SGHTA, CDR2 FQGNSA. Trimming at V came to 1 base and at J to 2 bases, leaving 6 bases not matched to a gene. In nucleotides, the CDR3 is TGTGCCAGCAGCTTAGGACTAGCGGATCCTACCTACGAGCAGTACTTC. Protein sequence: CASSLGLADPTYEQYF.